Shown below are 18 T cell receptor beta chains from a single sample sequenced in a study of Tregs in tolerant kidney transplant recipients. This table comes from immunoSEQ multiplex PCR, and its TCRdb copy is limited to in-frame clones, with some not included. The sample contains around 78,000 clones, approximately 89% of which appear only once. The sample consisted of Tregs from blood, taken before the transplant. The receptors were gathered from a human donor who received a combined kidney and bone marrow transplant.

V is TRBV4-2 and J is TRBJ2-1, with D perhaps TRBD1 (6 bases). This CDR3 is 19 amino acids long. CDR1 is LGHNA and CDR2 is YNFKEQ in the germline V gene. V was clipped by 2 bases and J by 7 bases, with 27 bases between them. CDR3 region: CASSQLISAGAQGGNEQFF. In DNA, the CDR3 is TGTGCCAGCAGCCAACTCATTTCGGCAGGGGCTCAAGGGGGTAATGAGCAGTTCTTC.

The genes are TRBV5-1 and TRBJ2-7; D may be TRBD1 (6 bases). The CDR3 spans 15 residues. Germline CDR1 reads SGHRS; CDR2 reads YFSETQ. Trimming shortened V by 0 bases and J by 7 bases, and 17 bases separated the two germline ends. The CDR3 here is CASSLVGQGMGEQYF. CDR3 DNA sequence: TGCGCCAGCAGCTTGGTCGGGCAGGGGATGGGAGAGCAGTACTTC.

The V and J genes are TRBV6-5 and TRBJ2-2; perhaps TRBD2 as D (7 bases). Trimming took off 8 bases at V and 4 bases at J, with 14 bases between the two ends. CDR3 size: 14 residues. Germline V gene data show CDR1 as MNHEY and CDR2 as SVGAGI. The CDR3 nucleotides are TGTGCCAGCGGCGAGGGGGGGATCACCGGGGAGCTGTTTTTT. Protein: CASGEGGITGELFF.

This chain uses TRBV9 with TRBJ1-1; D is possibly TRBD1 (5 bases). The V end was cut by 2 bases, the J end by 2 bases, with 10 bases between. CDR3 size: 14 residues. Per germline, CDR1 SGDLS and CDR2 YYNGEE. The CDR3 region has the DNA TGTGCCAGCAGCGTCCAGGGTAGCAACACTGAAGCTTTCTTT. Amino acid sequence: CASSVQGSNTEAFF.

The rearrangement joins TRBV5-1 to TRBJ1-3, with TRBD1 matching 7 bases. The V segment lost 4 bases and the J segment 0 bases; nucleotides outside the gene matches: 10. CDR1 SGHRS and CDR2 YFSETQ come from the germline V gene. The CDR3 length is 17 residues. CDR3 in DNA: TGCGCCAGCAGCAACAGGGGAGGATCGAGCTCTGGAAACACCATATATTTT. It yields the protein CASSNRGGSSSGNTIYF.

This rearrangement joins TRBV6-6 to TRBJ2-7; 9 bases are shared with TRBD1. V trimming: 7 bases; J trimming: 4 bases; junction bases outside the gene matches: 2. CDR1 MNHNY and CDR2 SVGAGI come from the germline V gene (reference sequence). The CDR3 totals 12 residues. The CDR3 nucleotides are TGTGCCAGCACGACAGGGGGGTACGAGCAGTACTTC. As protein: CASTTGGYEQYF.

The chain joins TRBV6-5 to TRBJ2-1; D possibly uses TRBD1 or TRBD2 (5 bases each). The CDR3 contains 15 residues. Per the germline V gene, CDR1 is MNHEY and CDR2 is SVGAGI. V dropped 2 bases and J dropped 5 bases, with 13 bases sitting between them. The CDR3 spells CASSYQGGRDNEQFF. CDR3 DNA sequence: TGTGCCAGCAGTTACCAGGGCGGGCGAGACAATGAGCAGTTCTTC.

This chain joins TRBV27 and TRBJ1-5; D uncertain. V was pared by 2 bases and J by 2 bases, with 13 bases between. The CDR3 is 16 residues long. Germline CDR1 is MNHEY and CDR2 is SMNVEV (reference sequence). This CDR3 reads CASSLGRERGNQPQHF. CDR3 DNA: TGTGCCAGCAGTTTAGGGAGGGAACGGGGCAATCAGCCCCAGCATTTT.

V is TRBV27 and J is TRBJ2-7, with 8 bases matching TRBD2. This CDR3 region has 15 residues. V was clipped by 4 bases and J by 9 bases; unmatched bases: 14. Germline assignment: CDR1 MNHEY and CDR2 SMNVEV (reference sequence). CDR3 protein: CASSSIAGPIFVQYF. CDR3 in DNA: TGTGCCAGCAGTTCCATAGCGGGGCCTATCTTTGTGCAGTACTTC.

The V and J genes are TRBV21-1 and TRBJ1-4; the D call of TRBD1 is as the table states it, not checked on the DNA. TRBV21-1 is a documented pseudogene. The CDR3 covers 15 residues. The CDR3 reads CASSFRDRVNEKLFF. CDR3 DNA sequence: TGTGCCAGCAGCTTTCGGGACAGGGTTAATGAAAAACTGTTTTTT.

The chain couples TRBV30 to TRBJ1-5; D ambiguous. There are 13 residues in the CDR3. Germline assignment: CDR1 GTSNPN and CDR2 SVGIG (reference sequence). V was pared by 2 bases and J by 5 bases, with 10 bases between. The DNA of the CDR3 is TGTGCCTGGAGTAGCGCCCAGGATCAGCCCCAGCATTTT. It specifies CAWSSAQDQPQHF.

The rearrangement uses TRBV7-2 and TRBJ1-1; perhaps TRBD1 as D (6 bases). CDR3 length: 16 amino acids. Trimming took 2 bases from V and 0 from J, leaving 13 bases between them. The V gene's germline CDR1 is SGHTA and CDR2 FQGNSA. This CDR3 reads CASSLLQGLLNTEAFF. The CDR3 region has the DNA TGTGCCAGCAGCTTACTTCAGGGGCTCCTGAACACTGAAGCTTTCTTT.

The rearrangement links TRBV6-5 to TRBJ1-3, with a tentative D call TRBD1 (6 bases). This CDR3 has 14 amino acids. In germline, CDR1 is MNHEY, CDR2 SVGAGI. The ends were cut back, 6 bases at V and 3 bases at J, with 12 bases in the middle. The CDR3 nucleotides are TGTGCCAGCAGCCCCGGACAGCGTGGAAACACCATATATTTT. Encoded protein: CASSPGQRGNTIYF.

The chain carries TRBV19 and TRBJ2-7; D remains unclear. The germline CDR1 and CDR2 sequences are LNHDA and SQIVND (reference sequence). V was shortened by 2 bases and J by 2 bases, with 10 bases between the two germline ends. There are 14 residues in the CDR3. DNA for the CDR3: TGTGCCAGTAGTATATCTCCTGCAACCTACGAGCAGTACTTC. This codes for CASSISPATYEQYF.

The chain uses TRBV27 and TRBJ1-5; a possible D gene is TRBD1 (5 bases). The CDR3 totals 15 residues. The germline V and J ends were trimmed by 6 bases and 0 bases, with 12 bases remaining between them. The germline gives CDR1 MNHEY, CDR2 SMNVEV (reference sequence). The CDR3 coding sequence is TGTGCCAGCAGGGAAAGACAGATTAGCAATCAGCCCCAGCATTTT. It codes for CASRERQISNQPQHF.

V gene TRBV10-3 combines with J gene TRBJ1-1, with D perhaps matching TRBD1 (5 bases). The CDR3 is 14 amino acids. Germline CDR1 ENHRY, CDR2 SYGVKD. V was shortened by 0 bases and J by 3 bases, with 8 bases between the two germline ends. The CDR3 DNA follows: TGTGCCATCAGTGAGTCCGGGGGATACACTGAAGCTTTCTTT. Its protein is CAISESGGYTEAFF.

V and J are TRBV9 and TRBJ2-1, with no clear D. CDR1 and CDR2 from the germline V gene are SGDLS and YYNGEE. Between the trimmed V and J ends, which lost 0 bases and 15 bases, there was a span of 19 bases. The CDR3 is made up of 14 amino acids. The CDR3 DNA sequence: TGTGCCAGCAGCGTAGCTAGTAGAGGTTCGGAACTGTTCTTC. Translation: CASSVASRGSELFF.

V is TRBV4-1 and J is TRBJ2-3, with unresolved D. Per germline, CDR1 MGHRA and CDR2 YSYEKL. This CDR3 has 15 amino acids. Trimming stripped 1 base from V and 2 bases from J, with 10 bases between. CDR3 amino acids: CASSQGRSSTDTQYF. As DNA, the CDR3 is TGCGCCAGCAGCCAAGGAAGAAGTTCCACAGATACGCAGTATTTT.